A selection of T cell receptor beta chains follows, all from one sample in a study of T cells after yellow fever vaccination. MiXCR, applied by TCRdb to the 5' RACE reads, yields one record per CDR3 protein. The profile shows a few hundred thousand distinct CDR3 sequences, less than 9.5% of them singletons. This sample comprised PBMCs, obtained about 41 days after the first yellow fever vaccination. Receptors were obtained from a man between 18 and 35 years old who received the YFV17D yellow fever vaccine. Each CDR3 is given with its conserved first and last residue. Each record gives: D gene, J gene, clone size, V gene, CDR3 protein, CDR3 DNA. A D gene is named only where the DNA matches it firmly. Some rows have no size entry. The others give once, few or many, or a class for an expanded clone.

D gene: TRBD2; J gene: TRBJ2-5; clone size: -; V gene: TRBV4-3; CDR3 protein: CASSQFAGGGRETQYF; CDR3 DNA: TGCGCCAGCAGCCAATTCGCGGGGGGGGGTCGGGAGACCCAGTACTTC
D gene: TRBD2; J gene: TRBJ2-3; clone size: -; V gene: TRBV5-4; CDR3 protein: CASSLLGGAPDTQYF; CDR3 DNA: TGTGCCAGCAGCTTGCTCGGGGGGGCCCCAGATACGCAGTATTTT
D gene: -; J gene: TRBJ1-6; clone size: -; V gene: TRBV7-2; CDR3 protein: CASSVGHFYNSPLHF; CDR3 DNA: TGTGCCAGCAGCGTTGGACATTTCTATAATTCACCCCTCCACTTT
D gene: TRBD2; J gene: TRBJ2-2; clone size: few; V gene: TRBV6-1; CDR3 protein: CASSEIAGWYGTGELFF; CDR3 DNA: TGTGCCAGCAGTGAAATAGCGGGGTGGTATGGGACCGGGGAGCTGTTTTTT
D gene: -; J gene: TRBJ1-2; clone size: few; V gene: TRBV3-1; CDR3 protein: CASSQPGYGYGYTF; CDR3 DNA: TGTGCCAGCAGCCAACCAGGGTACGGCTATGGCTACACCTTC
D gene: TRBD2; J gene: TRBJ2-1; clone size: few; V gene: TRBV7-9; CDR3 protein: CASSLSGGATNEQFF; CDR3 DNA: TGTGCCAGCAGCCTCAGCGGGGGGGCGACGAATGAGCAGTTCTTC
D gene: -; J gene: TRBJ2-5; clone size: many; V gene: TRBV27; CDR3 protein: CASSPNRVNQETQYF; CDR3 DNA: TGTGCCAGCAGCCCGAACAGGGTGAACCAAGAGACCCAGTACTTC
D gene: -; J gene: TRBJ1-1; clone size: -; V gene: TRBV29-1; CDR3 protein: CSVVKHENTEAFF; CDR3 DNA: TGCAGCGTTGTGAAACACGAGAACACTGAAGCTTTCTTT
D gene: -; J gene: TRBJ2-3; clone size: -; V gene: TRBV6-5; CDR3 protein: CASSSARYTDTQYF; CDR3 DNA: TGTGCCAGCAGTTCGGCCCGATACACAGATACGCAGTATTTT
D gene: TRBD1; J gene: TRBJ1-4; clone size: -; V gene: TRBV4-1; CDR3 protein: CASSRTDRGGEKLFF; CDR3 DNA: TGCGCCAGCAGCCGCACTGACAGGGGAGGTGAAAAACTGTTTTTT
D gene: -; J gene: TRBJ2-3; clone size: -; V gene: TRBV4-3; CDR3 protein: CASSSARPGTDTQYF; CDR3 DNA: TGCGCCAGCAGCTCGGCCAGACCCGGCACAGATACGCAGTATTTT
D gene: TRBD2; J gene: TRBJ2-5; clone size: few; V gene: TRBV4-2; CDR3 protein: CASSQDGTSGGEETQYF; CDR3 DNA: TGTGCCAGCAGCCAAGATGGGACTAGCGGGGGGGAAGAGACCCAGTACTTC
D gene: -; J gene: TRBJ2-4; clone size: few; V gene: TRBV5-1; CDR3 protein: CASSLGANQGLAKNIQYF; CDR3 DNA: TGCGCCAGCAGCTTGGGGGCAAACCAGGGGCTAGCCAAAAACATTCAGTACTTC
D gene: TRBD1; J gene: TRBJ2-7; clone size: few; V gene: TRBV5-1; CDR3 protein: CASSALDREPLREQYF; CDR3 DNA: TGCGCCAGCAGCGCCCTAGACAGGGAGCCTCTGAGAGAGCAGTACTTC
D gene: TRBD1; J gene: TRBJ2-2; clone size: few; V gene: TRBV6-5; CDR3 protein: CASSYSTRTGGAGGELFF; CDR3 DNA: TGTGCCAGCAGTTACTCGACCCGGACAGGGGGCGCGGGTGGGGAGCTGTTTTTT
D gene: -; J gene: TRBJ1-2; clone size: few; V gene: TRBV5-5; CDR3 protein: CASSLFFTGANYGYTF; CDR3 DNA: TGTGCCAGCAGCTTGTTTTTCACAGGAGCTAACTATGGCTACACCTTC
D gene: -; J gene: TRBJ2-5; clone size: many; V gene: TRBV7-8; CDR3 protein: CASSLERRETQYF; CDR3 DNA: TGTGCCAGCAGCTTAGAAAGGAGGGAGACCCAGTACTTC